This record covers a single T cell receptor (beta chain). Its antigen is unidentified. Assay used: immunoSEQ multiplex PCR; TCRdb lists only in-frame clones, some missing. Here the sample spans roughly 43,000 clones, around four fifths being singletons. J was trimmed by 0 bases and V by 3 bases; bases with no gene match: 5. The length of the CDR3 is 17 residues. CDR1 is SGHDN, CDR2 FVKESK, per germline. The time point was: week 23, last vaccination. Topical imiquimod accompanied each vaccine dose, which consisted of 300 ug of mutant IDH1 20-mer peptide. In every donor, the tumor was a new WHO grade 3 or 4 IDH1-mutant, ATRX-lost astrocytoma. This sample is part of a study of a mutant IDH1 vaccine in newly diagnosed glioma. Study information: Among treated patients, 62.5% were male and roughly 38% female, and mean age was approximately 40 years.

The specimen was PBMCs, collected from a glioma patient whose treatment included an IDH1 peptide vaccine. The TCR was taken from a man in his fifties with glioma. The chain couples TRBV14 to TRBJ2-6; TRBD2 agrees at 7 bases. CDR3 DNA sequence: TGTGCCAGCAGCCACTGGGAGGGGCTCTCTGGGGCCAACGTCCTGACTTTC. This translates into CASSHWEGLSGANVLTF.